Listed below are T cell receptor beta chains from one sample, sequenced in a study of CD8+CD57+ T cells in acquired aplastic anemia. TCRdb ran MiXCR on the reads and lists one entry per CDR3 protein. The sample lists 180,000 or so distinct CDR3 sequences, over 40% occurring once. The specimen sequenced was sorted CD4+, CD8+, or CD8+CD57+ T cells (not recorded which) from PBMCs. These receptors originate from a human donor with aplastic anemia. Each CDR3 is given with its conserved first and last residue. The D gene is left open where the match is weak. Size values are once, few and many counts, or a class for expanded clones, and some rows have none.

abundance: -; d_gene: TRBD2; v_gene: TRBV24-1; j_gene: TRBJ2-3; CDR3aa: CATSDEAGGADTQYF; CDR3nt: TGTGCCACCAGTGATGAGGCGGGAGGGGCAGATACGCAGTATTTT
abundance: many; d_gene: -; v_gene: TRBV7-2; j_gene: TRBJ1-6; CDR3aa: CASSYVVGLTSPLHF; CDR3nt: TGTGCCAGCAGCTACGTAGTAGGGCTTACCTCACCCCTCCACTTT
abundance: -; d_gene: TRBD1; v_gene: TRBV24-1; j_gene: TRBJ1-5; CDR3aa: CATSEAGTGQPQHF; CDR3nt: TGTGCCACCAGTGAGGCCGGGACAGGCCAGCCCCAGCATTTT
abundance: -; d_gene: -; v_gene: TRBV19; j_gene: TRBJ2-3; CDR3aa: CASRQGGTTDTQYF; CDR3nt: TGTGCCAGTAGACAGGGCGGGACCACAGATACGCAGTATTTT
abundance: few; d_gene: -; v_gene: TRBV7-8; j_gene: TRBJ2-7; CDR3aa: CASSGEGGPYEQYF; CDR3nt: TGTGCCTCCAGCGGAGAGGGCGGACCCTACGAGCAGTACTTC
abundance: -; d_gene: -; v_gene: TRBV12-3/TRBV12-4; j_gene: TRBJ1-2; CDR3aa: CASSRPGPPYGYTF; CDR3nt: TGTGCCAGCAGTCGGCCGGGACCACCCTATGGCTACACCTTC
abundance: few; d_gene: -; v_gene: TRBV19; j_gene: TRBJ2-4; CDR3aa: CASSNSGTEIGAKNIQYF; CDR3nt: TGTGCCAGTAGTAACTCAGGGACCGAGATCGGAGCCAAAAACATTCAGTACTTC
abundance: few; d_gene: -; v_gene: TRBV14; j_gene: TRBJ2-7; CDR3aa: CASSQAYEQYF; CDR3nt: TGTGCCAGCAGCCAAGCCTACGAGCAGTACTTC
abundance: -; d_gene: -; v_gene: TRBV5-1; j_gene: TRBJ2-1; CDR3aa: CASSLGELEQFF; CDR3nt: TGCGCCAGCAGCTTGGGGGAACTAGAGCAGTTCTTC
abundance: many; d_gene: -; v_gene: TRBV9; j_gene: TRBJ2-3; CDR3aa: CASSVVGGEGTDTQYF; CDR3nt: TGTGCCAGCAGCGTAGTGGGCGGGGAGGGCACAGATACGCAGTATTTT